The 25 T cell receptor beta chains reported below all come from one sample, sequenced in a study of technical replicates of blood from a few donors. The repertoire was sequenced with immunoSEQ multiplex PCR; TCRdb's copy has only in-frame clones and lacks some. The sample carries 65,000 to 95,000 clones, 80% to 90% recorded once. Specimen: PBMCs. These receptors came from a human donor in good health. Some clones in this sample may be carry-over from other donors' samples.

This clone was seen a handful of times. This rearrangement joins TRBV4-1 to TRBJ1-4; 7 bases map to TRBD1. J lost 7 bases, V lost 2 bases, and 4 bases had no gene match. Germline V gives CDR1 MGHRA, CDR2 YSYEKL. This CDR3 contains 14 residues. The CDR3 coding sequence is TGCGCCAGCAGCCAACAGGGGGAGAGTGAAAAACTGTTTTTT. Amino acid sequence: CASSQQGESEKLFF.

This rearrangement joins TRBV7-9 to TRBJ2-1; TRBD2 matches at 12 bases. Germline loops: CDR1 SEHNR, CDR2 FQNEAQ (reference sequence). CDR3 length: 11 amino acids. The V segment lost 4 bases and the J segment 14 bases; nucleotides outside the gene matches: 0. The CDR3 loop is CASSSSGGEFF. DNA for the CDR3: TGTGCCAGCAGCTCTAGCGGGGGGGAGTTCTTC. The entire variable domain, with the rest obtained from reference TRBV7-9 and TRBJ2-1, is as follows: DTGVSQNPRHKITKRGQNVTFRCDPISEHNRLYWYRQTLGQGPEFLTYFQNEAQLEKSRLLSDRFSAERPKGSFSTLEIQRTEQGDSAMYLCASSSSGGEFFGPGTRLTVL.

The genes are TRBV28 and TRBJ2-3, with 11 nucleotides matching TRBD1. The CDR3 runs to 15 residues. V was clipped by 2 bases and J by 10 bases; unmatched bases: 8. Per the germline V gene, CDR1 is MDHEN and CDR2 is SYDVKM. The CDR3 loop is CASSLVDRGRMAQYF. The CDR3 DNA reads as TGTGCCAGCAGTTTAGTGGACAGGGGGCGAATGGCGCAGTATTTT.

The chain combines TRBV4-1 with TRBJ2-6, with TRBD1 matching 7 bases. The germline gives CDR1 MGHRA, CDR2 YSYEKL. The ends lost 3 bases at V and 0 bases at J; junction bases unmatched: 2. The CDR3 consists of 16 residues. The CDR3 bases are TGCGCCAGCAGCCAGGGGACAGCCTCTGGGGCCAACGTCCTGACTTTC. Translated, it gives CASSQGTASGANVLTF.

In its sample, this clone was seen once. The V call is TRBV30, the J call TRBJ2-1; 8 nucleotides match TRBD2. V lost 4 bases, J lost 9 bases, and 5 bases stayed unmatched. The CDR3 totals 12 residues. Per the germline V gene, CDR1 is GTSNPN and CDR2 is SVGIG (reference sequence). This CDR3 is CAWILGGGEQFF. The CDR3 region has the DNA TGTGCCTGGATCCTCGGGGGGGGTGAGCAGTTCTTC.

The chain links TRBV9 to TRBJ1-1, with D unresolved. The CDR3 sequence is 17 residues long. Trimming cost V 4 bases and J 1 base, with 20 bases left between them. Germline V CDR1 and CDR2: SGDLS, YYNGEE. Here the CDR3 DNA reads TGTGCCAGCAGCCCCCCGCCGGGAGCCCTAGAGAACACTGAAGCTTTCTTT. It yields the protein CASSPPPGALENTEAFF.

The chain recombines TRBV7-8 with TRBJ2-1, with 8 bases that match TRBD2. This CDR3 is built from 16 residues. The germline V gene encodes CDR1 SGHVS and CDR2 FQNEAQ. V dropped 0 bases and J dropped 7; count of bases not matched to a gene: 8. The CDR3 region has the DNA TGTGCCAGCAGCTTAGCGCACCGGGGGGGCCTGAATGAGCAGTTCTTC. This sequence encodes CASSLAHRGGLNEQFF.

The chain joins TRBV15 to TRBJ2-5; TRBD2 is a possible D gene (5 bases). The CDR3 extends over 16 amino acids. Germline V gene data show CDR1 as LNHNV and CDR2 as YYDKDF (reference sequence). V lost 0 bases and J 2 bases, leaving 13 bases between the germline ends. CDR3 loop: CATSRELSGGQETQYF. The CDR3 region has the DNA TGTGCCACCAGCAGAGAGCTATCTGGCGGGCAAGAGACCCAGTACTTC.

The CDR3 bases are TGTGCCAGCAGCTTATTCCGGGAGGGAAACACCATATATTTT. Amino acid sequence: CASSLFREGNTIYF. The gene calls are TRBV13 and TRBJ1-3, with unresolved D. Trimming took 2 bases from V and 4 from J, leaving 9 bases between them. This CDR3 comprises 14 residues. The germline V gene encodes CDR1 PRHDT and CDR2 FYEKMQ (reference sequence).

V is TRBV7-9 and J is TRBJ2-2, with D possibly TRBD2 on 5 matching bases. This CDR3 is 15 amino acids long. The germline V gene has CDR1 SEHNR and CDR2 FQNEAQ (reference sequence). V lost 7 bases and J lost 1, with 13 bases in between. CDR3 sequence (DNA): TGTGCCAGCATCTCCGGGAACCTGAACACCGGGGAGCTGTTTTTT. Its translation: CASISGNLNTGELFF.

This clone is a singleton in its sample. The rearrangement links TRBV28 to TRBJ2-7; D is possibly TRBD2 (7 bases). V lost 3 bases and J lost 0, with 12 bases in between. This CDR3 is 15 amino acids long. Germline V lookup: CDR1 MDHEN, CDR2 SYDVKM. CDR3 region: CASSFGGPPSYEQYF. The CDR3 nucleotides are TGTGCCAGCAGTTTCGGGGGGCCTCCCTCCTACGAGCAGTACTTC.

The V and J genes are TRBV2 and TRBJ1-4, with 10 bases fitting TRBD1. There are 15 residues in the CDR3. Germline CDR1 and CDR2: SNHLY and FYNNEI. With V trimmed by 7 bases and J by 11 bases, 13 bases remained unmatched. CDR3: CASKGQGLGGLKLFF. The DNA of the CDR3 is TGTGCCAGCAAGGGACAGGGGCTCGGGGGGCTGAAACTGTTTTTT.

The chain recombines TRBV11-3 with TRBJ1-1; maybe TRBD1 (5 bases). The CDR3 consists of 15 residues. Deletions cut 5 bases from V and 6 bases from J, with 19 bases between. Germline CDR1 reads SGHNT; CDR2 reads YENEEA. The CDR3 spells CASSPAGGVSSEAFF. In DNA form, the CDR3 reads TGTGCCAGCAGCCCAGCGGGGGGAGTGAGCTCTGAAGCTTTCTTT.

The V call is TRBV10-3, the J call TRBJ2-1; D not certain. The length of the CDR3 is 15 residues. V shed 4 bases and J shed 0 bases, with 10 bases lying between them. Germline lookup yields CDR1 ENHRY and CDR2 SYGVKD. CDR3 DNA: TGTGCCATCAGTGCTGCGGCACTCTCCTACAATGAGCAGTTCTTC. Protein sequence: CAISAAALSYNEQFF.

The rearrangement uses TRBV6-1 and TRBJ1-6; D gene ambiguous. Germline CDR1 is MNHNS and CDR2 is SASEGT. This CDR3 comprises 15 residues. Trimming cost V 1 base and J 9 bases, with 13 bases left between them. DNA of the CDR3: TGTGCCAGCAGTGAAGTAGCGGGAAGGATTTCACCCCTCCACTTT. Translation: CASSEVAGRISPLHF.

The rearrangement uses TRBV5-1 and TRBJ1-3; 7 positions agree with TRBD1. Germline CDR1 SGHRS, CDR2 YFSETQ. The CDR3 extends over 15 amino acids. V was clipped by 2 bases and J by 5 bases; unmatched bases: 7. Written as DNA, the CDR3 is TGCGCCAGCAGCTTAGAACAGGGGCGAAGAAACACCATATATTTT. It encodes CASSLEQGRRNTIYF.

The rearrangement uses TRBV10-3 and TRBJ2-1; 8 bases match TRBD2. V was pared by 5 bases and J by 0 bases, with 0 bases of the junction left unmatched. Per the germline V gene, CDR1 is ENHRY and CDR2 is SYGVKD. This CDR3 has 14 amino acids. DNA of the CDR3: TGTGCCATCAGTAGCGGGAGCTCCTACAATGAGCAGTTCTTC. This gives the protein CAISSGSSYNEQFF.

This clone was recorded a few times. The V and J genes are TRBV6-1 and TRBJ2-5, with TRBD2 matching over 8 bases. The CDR3 sequence is 12 residues long. Germline lookup yields CDR1 MNHNS and CDR2 SASEGT. Trimming took 7 bases from V and 5 from J; bases not matched to a gene: 3. CDR3 coding DNA: TGTGCCAGCACTTGGACTAGCGAGACCCAGTACTTC. It encodes CASTWTSETQYF.

J is TRBJ2-7 and V is TRBV11-2; the match to TRBD2 covers 8 bases. The CDR3 totals 15 residues. The J segment lost 1 base and the V segment lost 2 bases, leaving 4 bases of the junction unmatched. The germline gives CDR1 SGHAT, CDR2 FQNNGV. The CDR3 nucleotides read TGTGCCAGCAGCTTAAGCGGGGGCGATTCCTACGAGCAGTACTTC. As protein: CASSLSGGDSYEQYF.

For the CDR3, the DNA is TGTGCCAGCAGCTTCCGACAGGTCGCCTACGAGCAGTACTTC. This translates into CASSFRQVAYEQYF. The genes are TRBV7-2 and TRBJ2-7; D perhaps matches TRBD1 (6 bases). CDR3 size: 14 residues. Trimming took off 3 bases at V and 2 bases at J, with 11 bases between the two ends. Germline V gene lookup returns CDR1 SGHTA and CDR2 FQGNSA.

This clone was picked up one time. The CDR3 is CASRTQGGRVTGANVLTF. The CDR3 bases are TGTGCCAGTAGGACCCAGGGCGGGAGGGTTACTGGGGCCAACGTCCTGACTTTC. The rearrangement links TRBV19 to TRBJ2-6; 9 bases line up with TRBD2. This CDR3 is 18 amino acids long. The V segment lost 6 bases and the J segment 2 bases; nucleotides outside the gene matches: 11. Germline V gene data show CDR1 as LNHDA and CDR2 as SQIVND (reference sequence).

This clone appeared once. The chain carries TRBV5-8 and TRBJ2-3; 10 bases are a match to TRBD2. The CDR3 sequence is 15 residues long. V dropped 2 bases and J dropped 8; count of bases not matched to a gene: 8. The germline CDR1 and CDR2 sequences are SGHTS and YDEGEE. The CDR3 loop is CASSFELAGKGTQYF. The CDR3 DNA is TGTGCCAGCAGCTTCGAACTAGCGGGGAAGGGTACGCAGTATTTT. The full variable domain, its missing parts supplied by reference TRBV5-8 and TRBJ2-3, is EAGVTQSPTHLIKTRGQQATLRCSPISGHTSVYWYQQALGLGLQFLLWYDEGEERNRGNFPPRFSGRQFPNYSSELNVNALELEDSALYLCASSFELAGKGTQYFGPGTRLTVL.

This chain connects TRBV27 to TRBJ2-3; 9 positions match TRBD2. CDR1 MNHEY and CDR2 SMNVEV come from the germline V gene (reference sequence). Losses at the gene ends were 4 bases for V and 0 bases for J; bases not matched to a gene: 8. The CDR3 sequence is 17 residues long. The CDR3 region has the DNA TGTGCCAGCAGTTCCGGGACTAGCATCCCTAGCACAGATACGCAGTATTTT. It encodes CASSSGTSIPSTDTQYF.

V usage is TRBV11-2 and J usage is TRBJ2-3; 9 positions match TRBD1. Losses at the gene ends were 3 bases for V and 7 bases for J; bases not matched to a gene: 11. Germline loops: CDR1 SGHAT, CDR2 FQNNGV. The CDR3 has 16 residues. CDR3 DNA: TGTGCCAGCAGCTTGGACGGGAGACAGGGGGGAAATACGCAGTATTTT. It is translated as CASSLDGRQGGNTQYF.

The chain couples TRBV9 to TRBJ1-1; unclear D gene. The CDR3 totals 16 residues. Germline CDR1 is SGDLS and CDR2 is YYNGEE. Trimming shortened V by 4 bases and J by 5 bases, and 21 bases separated the two germline ends. CDR3 coding DNA: TGTGCCAGCAGCCGAGGGCCAGTTGCCGGCGGGACTGAAGCTTTCTTT. It codes for CASSRGPVAGGTEAFF.